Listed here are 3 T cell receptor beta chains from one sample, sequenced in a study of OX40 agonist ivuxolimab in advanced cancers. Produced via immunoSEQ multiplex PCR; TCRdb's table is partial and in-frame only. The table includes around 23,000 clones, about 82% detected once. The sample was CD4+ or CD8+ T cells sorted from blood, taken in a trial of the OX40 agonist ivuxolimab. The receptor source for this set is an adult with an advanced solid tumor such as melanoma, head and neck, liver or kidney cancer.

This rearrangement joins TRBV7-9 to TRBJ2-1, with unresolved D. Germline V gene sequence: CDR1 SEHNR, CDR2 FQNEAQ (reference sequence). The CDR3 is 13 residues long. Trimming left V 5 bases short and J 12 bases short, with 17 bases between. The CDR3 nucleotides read TGTGCCAGCAGCCTCTACAGTGAAATATTGCAGTTCTTC. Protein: CASSLYSEILQFF.

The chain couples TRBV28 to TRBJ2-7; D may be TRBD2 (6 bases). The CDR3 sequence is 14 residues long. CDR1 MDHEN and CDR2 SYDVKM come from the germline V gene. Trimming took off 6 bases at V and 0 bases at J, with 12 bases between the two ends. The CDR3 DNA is TGTGCCAGCAGGAGCGGGTGGGACTCCTACGAGCAGTACTTC. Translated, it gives CASRSGWDSYEQYF.

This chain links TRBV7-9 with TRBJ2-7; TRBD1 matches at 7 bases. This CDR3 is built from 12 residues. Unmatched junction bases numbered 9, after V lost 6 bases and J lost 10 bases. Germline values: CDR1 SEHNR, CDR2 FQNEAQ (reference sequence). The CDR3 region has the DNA TGTGCCAGCAGTGATGGACAGGCGGGTCAGTACTTC. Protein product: CASSDGQAGQYF.